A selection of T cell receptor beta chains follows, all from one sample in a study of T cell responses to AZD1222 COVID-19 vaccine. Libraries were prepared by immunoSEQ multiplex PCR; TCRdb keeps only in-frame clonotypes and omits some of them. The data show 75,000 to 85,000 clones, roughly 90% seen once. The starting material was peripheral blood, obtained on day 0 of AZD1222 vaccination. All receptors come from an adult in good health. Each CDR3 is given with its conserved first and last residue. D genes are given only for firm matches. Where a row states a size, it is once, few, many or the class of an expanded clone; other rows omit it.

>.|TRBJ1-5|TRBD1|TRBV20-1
CSASSKRDRGRDFLDQPQHF
TGCAGTGCTAGTTCCAAGAGGGACAGGGGGCGAGACTTCCTGGATCAGCCCCAGCATTTT
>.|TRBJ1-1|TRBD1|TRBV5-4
CASSPRQGGREAFF
TGTGCCAGCAGTCCTCGACAGGGAGGTCGTGAAGCTTTCTTT
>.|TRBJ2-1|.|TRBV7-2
CASSPRLGYNEQFF
TGTGCCAGCAGCCCTCGACTGGGATACAATGAGCAGTTCTTC
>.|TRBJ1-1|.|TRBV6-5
CASSPTSLEAFF
TGTGCCAGCAGCCCCACGTCTCTTGAAGCTTTCTTT
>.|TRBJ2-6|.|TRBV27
CASSFVDMSSGANVLTF
TGTGCCAGCAGTTTTGTGGATATGAGCTCTGGGGCCAACGTCCTGACTTTC
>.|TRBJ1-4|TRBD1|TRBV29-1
CSGSDRGGEKLFF
TGCAGCGGATCGGACAGGGGTGGTGAAAAACTGTTTTTT
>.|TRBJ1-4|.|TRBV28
CASLDSGPSEKLFF
TGTGCCAGCCTTGATTCAGGACCCAGCGAAAAACTGTTTTTT
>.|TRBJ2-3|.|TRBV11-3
CASSFARTSTDTQYF
TGTGCCAGCAGCTTCGCCAGGACAAGCACAGATACGCAGTATTTT
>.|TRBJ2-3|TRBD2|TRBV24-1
CATSDSGLAGERDTQYF
TGTGCCACCAGTGACTCCGGACTAGCGGGAGAACGGGATACGCAGTATTTT
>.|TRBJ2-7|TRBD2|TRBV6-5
CASRPSGRYEQYF
TGTGCCAGCAGGCCTAGCGGGAGGTACGAGCAGTACTTC
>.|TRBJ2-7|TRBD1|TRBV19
CASTADRERGEQYF
TGTGCCAGTACCGCTGACAGGGAACGGGGCGAGCAGTACTTC
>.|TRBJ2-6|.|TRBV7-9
CAGQARESLSGANVLTF
TGTGCCGGACAAGCTCGGGAGAGTCTCTCTGGGGCCAACGTCCTGACTTTC
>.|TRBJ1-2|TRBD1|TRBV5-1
CASSLGQGANYGYTF
TGCGCCAGCAGCTTGGGACAGGGGGCAAACTATGGCTACACCTTC
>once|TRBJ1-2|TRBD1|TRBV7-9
CASSLGGQLNYGYTF
TGTGCCAGCAGCTTAGGGGGACAGTTAAACTATGGCTACACCTTC
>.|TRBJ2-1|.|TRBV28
CATLEGAGNEQFF
TGTGCCACCCTTGAGGGAGCTGGCAATGAGCAGTTCTTC
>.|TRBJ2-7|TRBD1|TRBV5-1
CASSADRGTNYEQYF
TGCGCCAGCAGCGCGGACAGGGGGACCAACTACGAGCAGTACTTC
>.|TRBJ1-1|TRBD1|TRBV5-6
CASSLVDRANTEAFF
TGTGCCAGCAGCTTGGTGGACAGGGCGAACACTGAAGCTTTCTTT
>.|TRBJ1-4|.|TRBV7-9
CASSLALSGREKLFF
TGTGCCAGCAGCTTAGCGCTGTCTGGGAGGGAAAAACTGTTTTTT
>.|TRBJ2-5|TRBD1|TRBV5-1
CASSLQGESYLETQYF
TGCGCCAGCAGCTTACAGGGGGAATCTTACCTCGAAACCCAGTACTTC
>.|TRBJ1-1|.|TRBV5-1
CASSSPNKNTEAFF
TGCGCCAGCAGCAGCCCGAACAAAAACACTGAAGCTTTCTTT
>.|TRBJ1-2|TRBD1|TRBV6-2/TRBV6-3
CASSRLGQGVGYTF
TGTGCCAGCAGCCGACTCGGACAGGGGGTTGGCTACACCTTC
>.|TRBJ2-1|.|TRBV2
CASSPEDYNEQFF
TGTGCCAGCAGTCCTGAGGACTACAATGAGCAGTTCTTC
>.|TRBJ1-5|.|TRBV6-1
CASSDRGGYLRPQHF
TGTGCCAGCAGTGACCGGGGCGGGTATTTGCGGCCCCAGCATTTT
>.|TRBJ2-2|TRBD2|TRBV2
CASFALAGGGGELFF
TGTGCCAGCTTCGCCCTAGCGGGAGGCGGCGGGGAGCTGTTTTTT
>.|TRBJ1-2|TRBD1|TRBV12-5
CASGLDQRQGPGYTF
TGTGCTAGTGGTTTGGACCAAAGACAGGGTCCTGGCTACACCTTC
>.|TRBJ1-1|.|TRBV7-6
CASSLGGGNTEAFF
TGTGCCAGCAGCTTAGGGGGGGGGAACACTGAAGCTTTCTTT
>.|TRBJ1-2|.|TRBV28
CASLNPGKRGYTF
TGTGCCAGCCTCAATCCGGGAAAAAGAGGCTACACCTTC
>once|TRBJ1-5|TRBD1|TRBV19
CASSGGQGRGNQPQHF
TGTGCCAGTAGTGGCGGACAGGGGAGGGGAAATCAGCCCCAGCATTTT